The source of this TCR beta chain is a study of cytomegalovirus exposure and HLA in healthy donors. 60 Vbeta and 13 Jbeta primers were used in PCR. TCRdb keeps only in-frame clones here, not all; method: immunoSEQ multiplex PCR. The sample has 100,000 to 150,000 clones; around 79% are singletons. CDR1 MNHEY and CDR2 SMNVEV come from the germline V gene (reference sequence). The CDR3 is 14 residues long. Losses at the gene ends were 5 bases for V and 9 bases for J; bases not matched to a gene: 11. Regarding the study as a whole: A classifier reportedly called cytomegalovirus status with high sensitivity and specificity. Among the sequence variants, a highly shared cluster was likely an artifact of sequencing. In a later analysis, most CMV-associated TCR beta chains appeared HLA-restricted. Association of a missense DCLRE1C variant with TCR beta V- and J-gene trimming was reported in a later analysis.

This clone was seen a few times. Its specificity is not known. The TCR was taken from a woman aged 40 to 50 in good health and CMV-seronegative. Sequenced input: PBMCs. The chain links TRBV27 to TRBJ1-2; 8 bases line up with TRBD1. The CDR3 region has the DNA TGTGCCAGCAGTCAGGGGGCTACCCCCTGGAGCTACACCTTC. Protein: CASSQGATPWSYTF.